This T cell receptor beta chain was identified during a study of T cells in localized non-small cell lung cancer. CDR1 is SGHVS, CDR2 FNYEAQ, per germline. Unmatched junction bases numbered 5, after V lost 1 base and J lost 0 bases. This CDR3 has 17 residues. Assay used: immunoSEQ multiplex PCR; TCRdb lists only in-frame clones, some missing. The profile covers about 24,000 clones, with more than 85% appearing a single time and 2.5% to 3% taken by the ten largest. This clonotype was obtained from a woman aged 40-69 years with stage I lung adenocarcinoma. The specimen was peripheral blood, collected before any cancer treatment. The V and J genes are TRBV7-6 and TRBJ2-2, with 7 bases lining up with TRBD2. Written as DNA, the CDR3 is TGTGCCAGCAGCTTAGAAACCGGGACTACGAACACCGGGGAGCTGTTTTTT. This codes for CASSLETGTTNTGELFF.